The sequence of this T cell receptor (beta chain) was determined in a study of CD8+CD57+ T cells in acquired aplastic anemia. As for the study in general: Mean yield of DNA from sorted CD4+ and CD8+ cells was 3 to 3.5 ug. Whole-study results and caveats: The number of CD8+ CDR3 sequences shared by patients and controls was approximately 28. The CD8+ Simpson's diversity of patients and controls was not significantly different.

CDR3 length: 15 residues. V was pared by 1 base and J by 4 bases, with 13 bases between. Germline assignment: CDR1 LNHNV and CDR2 YYDKDF (reference sequence). The TCR beta profiling, which covered VDJ combination and CDR3 sequence, was carried out using genomic DNA as the template. TCRdb independently ran MiXCR on the reads; one entry per CDR3 protein. The sample gives 120,000 or so distinct CDR3 sequences, 40% to 60% of which show up once; under 3% is in the top ten. Of note for this clonotype: Antigen unknown.

The chain uses TRBV15 and TRBJ1-2; D might be TRBD1 (6 bases). The clonotype was recovered from a human donor in good health, serving as a control. The sequenced sample was sorted CD4+, CD8+, or CD8+CD57+ T cells (not recorded which) from PBMCs. The CDR3 spells CATSRVSTGSYGYTF. CDR3 DNA: TGTGCCACCAGCAGAGTTTCGACAGGATCCTATGGCTACACCTTC.